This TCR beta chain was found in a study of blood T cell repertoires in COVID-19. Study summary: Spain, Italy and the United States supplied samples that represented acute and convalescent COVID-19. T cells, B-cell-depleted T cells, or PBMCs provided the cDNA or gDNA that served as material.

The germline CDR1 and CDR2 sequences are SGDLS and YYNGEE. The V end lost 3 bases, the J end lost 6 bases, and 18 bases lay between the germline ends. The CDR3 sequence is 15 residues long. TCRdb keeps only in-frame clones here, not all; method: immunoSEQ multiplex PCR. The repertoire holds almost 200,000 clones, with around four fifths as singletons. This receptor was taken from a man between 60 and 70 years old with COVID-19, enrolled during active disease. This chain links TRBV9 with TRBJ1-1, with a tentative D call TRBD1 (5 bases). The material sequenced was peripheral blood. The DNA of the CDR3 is TGTGCCAGCAGCGGGCGGGACGCAAAAGATTCTGAAGCTTTCTTT. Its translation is CASSGRDAKDSEAFF.